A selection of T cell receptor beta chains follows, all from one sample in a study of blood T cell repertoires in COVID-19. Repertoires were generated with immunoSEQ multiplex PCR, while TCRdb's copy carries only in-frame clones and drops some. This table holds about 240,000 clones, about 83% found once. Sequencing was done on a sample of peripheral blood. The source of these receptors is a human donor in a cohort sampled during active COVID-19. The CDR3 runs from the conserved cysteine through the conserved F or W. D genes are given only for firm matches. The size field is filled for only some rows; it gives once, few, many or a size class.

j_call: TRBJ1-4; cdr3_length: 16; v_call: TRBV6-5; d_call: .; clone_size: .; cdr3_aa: CASSYHRDTYIEKLFF; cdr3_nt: TGTGCCAGCAGTTACCACCGGGACACCTACATTGAAAAACTGTTTTTT
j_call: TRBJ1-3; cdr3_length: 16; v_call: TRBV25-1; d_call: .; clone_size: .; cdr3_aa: CASSETQGIVGNTIYF; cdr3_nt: TGTGCCAGCAGTGAAACCCAGGGAATAGTTGGAAACACCATATATTTT
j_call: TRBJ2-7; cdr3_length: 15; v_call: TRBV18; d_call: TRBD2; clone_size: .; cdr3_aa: CASSPPLAGGYEQYF; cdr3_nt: TGTGCCAGCTCACCACCCCTAGCGGGAGGGTACGAGCAGTACTTC
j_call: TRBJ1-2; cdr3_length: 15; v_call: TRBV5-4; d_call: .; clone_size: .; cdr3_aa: CASSLAAGVNYGYTF; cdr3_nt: TGTGCCAGCAGCTTGGCCGCGGGTGTGAACTATGGCTACACCTTC
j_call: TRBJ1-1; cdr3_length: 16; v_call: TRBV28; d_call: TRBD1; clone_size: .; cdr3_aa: CASSLPQGARSTEAFF; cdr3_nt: TGTGCCAGCAGTTTACCACAGGGGGCGCGAAGCACTGAAGCTTTCTTT
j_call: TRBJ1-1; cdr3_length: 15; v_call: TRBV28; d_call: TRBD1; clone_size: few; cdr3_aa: CASSLFGQGSTEAFF; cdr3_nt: TGTGCCAGCAGCCTTTTTGGACAGGGATCCACTGAAGCTTTCTTT
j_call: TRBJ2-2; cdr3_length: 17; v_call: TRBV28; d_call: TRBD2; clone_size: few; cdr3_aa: CASSLRLAGGQDGELFF; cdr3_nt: TGTGCCAGCAGTTTAAGGCTAGCGGGAGGCCAAGACGGGGAGCTGTTTTTT
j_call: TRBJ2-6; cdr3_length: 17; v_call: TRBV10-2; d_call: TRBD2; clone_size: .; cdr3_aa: CASSESRGGSGANVLTF; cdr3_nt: TGCGCCAGCAGTGAGTCGCGGGGGGGCTCTGGGGCCAACGTCCTGACTTTC
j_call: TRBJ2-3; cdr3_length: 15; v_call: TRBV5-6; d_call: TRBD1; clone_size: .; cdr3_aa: CASSRDRGWTDTQYF; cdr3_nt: TGTGCCAGCAGCCGTGACAGGGGATGGACAGATACGCAGTATTTT
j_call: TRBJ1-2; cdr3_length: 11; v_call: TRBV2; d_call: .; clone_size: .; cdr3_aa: CASKELNGYTF; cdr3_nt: TGTGCCAGCAAGGAGTTGAATGGCTACACCTTC
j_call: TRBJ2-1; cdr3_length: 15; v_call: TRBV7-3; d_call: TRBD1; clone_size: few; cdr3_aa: CASSRAGGKFNEQFF; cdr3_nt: TGTGCCAGCAGCCGGGCAGGGGGCAAGTTCAATGAGCAGTTCTTC
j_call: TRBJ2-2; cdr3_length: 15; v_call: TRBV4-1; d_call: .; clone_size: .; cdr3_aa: CASRYLTGNTGELFF; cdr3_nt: TGCGCCAGCAGATACCTGACAGGGAACACCGGGGAGCTGTTTTTT
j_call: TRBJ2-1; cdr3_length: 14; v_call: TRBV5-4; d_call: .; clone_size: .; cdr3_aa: CASSAGLQYNEQFF; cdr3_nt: TGTGCCAGCAGCGCTGGACTACAGTACAATGAGCAGTTCTTC
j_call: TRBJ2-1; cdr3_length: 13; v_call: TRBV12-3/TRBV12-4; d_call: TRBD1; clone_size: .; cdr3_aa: CASRRTGRHEQFF; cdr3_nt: TGTGCCAGCAGGCGGACAGGGAGACATGAGCAGTTCTTC
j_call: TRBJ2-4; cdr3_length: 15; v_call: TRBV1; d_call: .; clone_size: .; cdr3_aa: CTSSRDREAKNIQYF; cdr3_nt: TGCACCAGCAGCCGGGACAGGGAAGCCAAAAACATTCAGTACTTC
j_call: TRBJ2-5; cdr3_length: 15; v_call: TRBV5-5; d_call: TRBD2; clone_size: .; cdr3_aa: CASTSSAGVQETQYF; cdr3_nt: TGTGCCAGCACCTCTTCAGCGGGAGTCCAGGAGACCCAGTACTTC
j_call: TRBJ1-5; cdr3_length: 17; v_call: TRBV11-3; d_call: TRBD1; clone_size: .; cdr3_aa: CASSEGGLPFSNQPQHF; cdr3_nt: TGTGCCAGCAGCGAAGGGGGCCTTCCCTTTAGCAATCAGCCCCAGCATTTT
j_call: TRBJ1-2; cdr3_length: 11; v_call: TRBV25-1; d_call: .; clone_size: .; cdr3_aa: CASSTGIGYTF; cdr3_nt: TGTGCCAGCAGCACAGGGATTGGCTACACCTTC
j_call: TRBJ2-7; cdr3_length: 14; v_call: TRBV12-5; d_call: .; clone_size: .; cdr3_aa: CASGLVLGASGQYF; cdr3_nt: TGTGCTAGTGGTTTGGTATTAGGGGCCTCTGGGCAGTACTTC
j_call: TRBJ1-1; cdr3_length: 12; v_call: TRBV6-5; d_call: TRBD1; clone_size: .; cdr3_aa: CASINRGQGTFF; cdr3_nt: TGTGCCAGCATCAACAGGGGGCAGGGAACTTTCTTT
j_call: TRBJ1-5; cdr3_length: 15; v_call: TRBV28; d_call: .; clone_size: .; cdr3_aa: CASSRGLGRNQPQHF; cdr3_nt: TGTGCCAGCAGCAGGGGACTAGGGCGCAATCAGCCCCAGCATTTT
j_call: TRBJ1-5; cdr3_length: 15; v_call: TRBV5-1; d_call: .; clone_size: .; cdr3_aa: CASSLLGGDGQPQHF; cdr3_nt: TGCGCCAGCAGCTTACTAGGGGGGGACGGCCAGCCCCAGCATTTT
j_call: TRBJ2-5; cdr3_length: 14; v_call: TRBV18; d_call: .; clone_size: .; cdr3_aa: CASSPSTLQETQYF; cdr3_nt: TGTGCCAGCTCACCAAGCACACTACAAGAGACCCAGTACTTC
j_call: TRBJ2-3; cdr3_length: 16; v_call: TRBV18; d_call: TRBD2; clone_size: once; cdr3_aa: CASSPPGLGYTDTQYF; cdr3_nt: TGTGCCAGCTCACCTCCTGGACTAGGCTACACAGATACGCAGTATTTT
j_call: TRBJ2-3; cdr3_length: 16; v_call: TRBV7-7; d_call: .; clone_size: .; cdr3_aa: CASSLALAAGSDTQYF; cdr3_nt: TGTGCTAGCAGCTTAGCGCTAGCCGCGGGTTCAGATACGCAGTATTTT
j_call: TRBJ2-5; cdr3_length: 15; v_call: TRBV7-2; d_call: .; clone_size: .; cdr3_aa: CASSLVSYSQETQYF; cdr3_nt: TGTGCCAGCAGCTTAGTTAGCTACTCGCAAGAGACCCAGTACTTC
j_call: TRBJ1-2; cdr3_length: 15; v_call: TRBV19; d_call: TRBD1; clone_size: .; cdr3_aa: CASSTGGTGSAGYTF; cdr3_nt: TGTGCCAGTAGTACTGGTGGGACAGGGTCTGCTGGCTACACCTTC
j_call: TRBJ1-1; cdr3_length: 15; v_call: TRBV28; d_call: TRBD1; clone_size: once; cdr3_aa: CASRGQDLMNTEAFF; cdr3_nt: TGTGCCAGCAGGGGACAGGACTTGATGAACACTGAAGCTTTCTTT
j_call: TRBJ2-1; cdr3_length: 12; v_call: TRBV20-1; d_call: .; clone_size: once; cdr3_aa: CSASRGFNEQFF; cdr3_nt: TGCAGTGCTAGTAGGGGTTTCAATGAGCAGTTCTTC
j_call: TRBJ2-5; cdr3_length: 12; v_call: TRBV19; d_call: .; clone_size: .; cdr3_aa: CASSIDSRSQYF; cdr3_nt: TGTGCCAGTAGTATAGATTCCCGGTCCCAGTACTTC
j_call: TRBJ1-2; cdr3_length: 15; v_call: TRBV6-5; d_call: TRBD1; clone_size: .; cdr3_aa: CASSRRQGGPYGYTF; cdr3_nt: TGTGCCAGCAGTCGAAGACAGGGCGGCCCCTATGGCTACACCTTC
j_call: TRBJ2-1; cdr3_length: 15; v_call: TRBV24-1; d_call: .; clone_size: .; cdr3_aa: CATSDLGAFYNEQFF; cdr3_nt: TGTGCCACCAGTGACCTAGGGGCCTTCTACAATGAGCAGTTCTTC
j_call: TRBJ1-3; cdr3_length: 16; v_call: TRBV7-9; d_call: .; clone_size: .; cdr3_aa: CASSLALTASGNTIYF; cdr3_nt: TGTGCCAGCAGCTTAGCCCTGACAGCCTCTGGAAACACCATATATTTT
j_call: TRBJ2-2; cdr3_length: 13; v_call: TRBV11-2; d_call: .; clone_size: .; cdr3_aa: CASAPRVTGELFF; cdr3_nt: TGTGCCAGCGCTCCGAGGGTCACCGGGGAGCTGTTTTTT
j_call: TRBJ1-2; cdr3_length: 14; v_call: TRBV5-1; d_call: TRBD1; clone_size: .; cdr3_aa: CASSVPTGNYGYTF; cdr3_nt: TGCGCCAGCAGCGTACCGACAGGGAACTATGGCTACACCTTC
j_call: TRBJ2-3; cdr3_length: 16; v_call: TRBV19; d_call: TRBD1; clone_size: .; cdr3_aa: CASRLQGAVATDTQYF; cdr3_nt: TGTGCCAGTAGGCTACAGGGGGCGGTGGCTACAGATACGCAGTATTTT